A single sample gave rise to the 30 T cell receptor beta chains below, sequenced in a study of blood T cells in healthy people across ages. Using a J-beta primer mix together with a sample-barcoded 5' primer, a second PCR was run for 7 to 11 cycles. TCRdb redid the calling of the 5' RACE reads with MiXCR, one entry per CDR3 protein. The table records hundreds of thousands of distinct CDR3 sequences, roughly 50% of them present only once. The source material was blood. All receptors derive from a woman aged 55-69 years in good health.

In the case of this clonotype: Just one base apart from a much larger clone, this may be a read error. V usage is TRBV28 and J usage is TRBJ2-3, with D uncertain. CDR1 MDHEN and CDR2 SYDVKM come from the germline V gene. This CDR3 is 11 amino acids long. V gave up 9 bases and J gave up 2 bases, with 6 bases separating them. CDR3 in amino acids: CASWDTDTQYF. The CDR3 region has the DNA TGTGCCAGTTGGGACACAGATACGCAGTATTTT.

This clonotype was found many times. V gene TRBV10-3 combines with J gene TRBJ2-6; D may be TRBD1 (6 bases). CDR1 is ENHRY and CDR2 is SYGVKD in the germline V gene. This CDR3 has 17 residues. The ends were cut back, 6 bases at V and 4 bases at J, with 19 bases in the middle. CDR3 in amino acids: CAISYSQGAMGANVLTF. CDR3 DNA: TGTGCCATCAGCTACTCACAGGGAGCAATGGGGGCCAACGTCCTGACTTTC.

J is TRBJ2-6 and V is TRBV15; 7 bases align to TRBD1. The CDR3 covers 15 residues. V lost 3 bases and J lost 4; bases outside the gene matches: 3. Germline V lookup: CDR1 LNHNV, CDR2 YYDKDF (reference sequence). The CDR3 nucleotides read TGTGCCACCAGCAGGACAGGGTCCGGGGCCAACGTCCTGACTTTC. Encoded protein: CATSRTGSGANVLTF.

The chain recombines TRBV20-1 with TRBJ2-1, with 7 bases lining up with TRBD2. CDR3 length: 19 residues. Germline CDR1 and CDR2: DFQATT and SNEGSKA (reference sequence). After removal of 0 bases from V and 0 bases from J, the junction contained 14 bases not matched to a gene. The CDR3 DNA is TGCAGTGCTAGAGATCGAATCGGCAAAGGCGGGAGCTCCTACAATGAGCAGTTCTTC. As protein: CSARDRIGKGGSSYNEQFF.

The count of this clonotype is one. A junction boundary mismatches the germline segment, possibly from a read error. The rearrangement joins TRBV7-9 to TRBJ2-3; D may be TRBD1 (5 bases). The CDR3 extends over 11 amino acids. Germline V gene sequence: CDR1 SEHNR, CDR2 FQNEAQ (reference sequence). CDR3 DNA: TGTGCCGGCAGCTTAGGGATGGGGCTGTATTTT. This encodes CAGSLGMGLYF.

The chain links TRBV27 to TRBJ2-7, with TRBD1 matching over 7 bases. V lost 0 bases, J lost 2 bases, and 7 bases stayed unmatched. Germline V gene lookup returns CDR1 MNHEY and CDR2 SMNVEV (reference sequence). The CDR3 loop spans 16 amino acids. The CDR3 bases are TGTGCCAGCAGTTTATCGCTAGGGACAGAAGCCTACGAGCAGTACTTC. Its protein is CASSLSLGTEAYEQYF.

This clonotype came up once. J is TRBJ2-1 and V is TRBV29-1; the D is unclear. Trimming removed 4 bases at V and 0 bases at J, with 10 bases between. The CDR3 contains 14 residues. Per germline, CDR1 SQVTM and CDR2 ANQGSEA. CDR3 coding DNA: TGCAGCGTTGTAGGCTTGAGCTCCTACAATGAGCAGTTCTTC. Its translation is CSVVGLSSYNEQFF.

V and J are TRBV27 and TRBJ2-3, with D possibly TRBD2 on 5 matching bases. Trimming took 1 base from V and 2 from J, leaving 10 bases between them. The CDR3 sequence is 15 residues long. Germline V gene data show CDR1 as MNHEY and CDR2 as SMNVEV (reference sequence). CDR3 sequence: CASSLYAGVTDTQYF. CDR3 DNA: TGTGCCAGCAGTTTATATGCGGGTGTCACAGATACGCAGTATTTT.

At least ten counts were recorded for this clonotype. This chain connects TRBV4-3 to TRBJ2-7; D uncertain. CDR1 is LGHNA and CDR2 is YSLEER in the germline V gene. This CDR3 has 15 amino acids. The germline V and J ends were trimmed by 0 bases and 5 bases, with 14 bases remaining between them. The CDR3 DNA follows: TGCGCCAGCAGCCAAGAGATGTTAGGTACTGACGAGCAGTACTTC. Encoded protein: CASSQEMLGTDEQYF.

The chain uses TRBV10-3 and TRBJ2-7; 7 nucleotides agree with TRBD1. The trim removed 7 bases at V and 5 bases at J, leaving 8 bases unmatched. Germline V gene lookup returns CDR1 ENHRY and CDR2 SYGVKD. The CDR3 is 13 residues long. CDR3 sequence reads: CAITPTGVHEQYF. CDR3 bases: TGTGCCATCACCCCAACAGGGGTCCACGAGCAGTACTTC.

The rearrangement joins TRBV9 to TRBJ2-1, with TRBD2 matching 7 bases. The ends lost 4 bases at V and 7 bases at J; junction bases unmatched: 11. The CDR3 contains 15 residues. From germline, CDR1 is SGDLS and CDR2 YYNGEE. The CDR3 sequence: CASSPGVRGWNEQFF. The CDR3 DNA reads TGTGCCAGCAGCCCCGGGGTGCGGGGGTGGAATGAGCAGTTCTTC.

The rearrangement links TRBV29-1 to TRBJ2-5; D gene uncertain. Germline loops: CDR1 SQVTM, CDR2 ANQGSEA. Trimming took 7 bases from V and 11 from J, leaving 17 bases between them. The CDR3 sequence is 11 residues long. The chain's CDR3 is CSGLTDNEQYF. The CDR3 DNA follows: TGCAGCGGCCTCACCGACAATGAGCAGTACTTC.

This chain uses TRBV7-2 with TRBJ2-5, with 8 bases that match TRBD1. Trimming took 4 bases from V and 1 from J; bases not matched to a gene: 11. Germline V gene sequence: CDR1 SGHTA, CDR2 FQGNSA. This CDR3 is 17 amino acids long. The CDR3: CASSSASGQGGQETQYF. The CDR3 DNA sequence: TGTGCCAGCAGCTCAGCCTCCGGACAGGGTGGCCAAGAGACCCAGTACTTC.

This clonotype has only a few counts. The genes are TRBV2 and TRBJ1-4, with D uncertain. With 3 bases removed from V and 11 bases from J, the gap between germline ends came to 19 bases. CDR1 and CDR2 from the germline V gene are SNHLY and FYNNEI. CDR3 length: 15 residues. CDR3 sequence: CASSDPAVTGSKLFF. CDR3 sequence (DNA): TGTGCCAGCAGTGATCCCGCAGTCACTGGGTCGAAACTGTTTTTT.

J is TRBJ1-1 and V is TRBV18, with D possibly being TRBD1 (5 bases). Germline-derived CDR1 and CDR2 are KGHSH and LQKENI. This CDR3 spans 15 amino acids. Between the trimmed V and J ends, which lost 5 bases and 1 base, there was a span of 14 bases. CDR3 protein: CASSTVTQGNTEAFF. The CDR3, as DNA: TGTGCCAGCTCAACCGTGACTCAGGGGAACACTGAAGCTTTCTTT.

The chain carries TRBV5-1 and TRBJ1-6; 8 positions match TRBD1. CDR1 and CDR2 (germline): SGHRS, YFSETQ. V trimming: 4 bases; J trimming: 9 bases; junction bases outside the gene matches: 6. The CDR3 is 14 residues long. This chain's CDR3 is CASSPGQGGSPLHF. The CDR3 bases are TGCGCCAGCAGCCCAGGACAGGGCGGTTCACCCCTCCACTTT.

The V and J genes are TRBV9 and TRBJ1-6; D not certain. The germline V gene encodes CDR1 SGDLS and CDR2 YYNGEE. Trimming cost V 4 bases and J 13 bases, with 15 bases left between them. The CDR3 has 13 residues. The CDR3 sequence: CASSRDREGPLHF. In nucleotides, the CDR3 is TGTGCCAGCAGCCGCGACCGCGAGGGTCCCCTCCACTTT.

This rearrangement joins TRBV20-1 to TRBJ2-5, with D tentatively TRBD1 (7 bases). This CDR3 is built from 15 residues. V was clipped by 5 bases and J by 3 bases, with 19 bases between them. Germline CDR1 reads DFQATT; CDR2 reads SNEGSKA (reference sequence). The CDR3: CSAPPQGGLEETQYF. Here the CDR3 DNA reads TGCAGTGCTCCCCCCCAGGGGGGCCTCGAAGAGACCCAGTACTTC.

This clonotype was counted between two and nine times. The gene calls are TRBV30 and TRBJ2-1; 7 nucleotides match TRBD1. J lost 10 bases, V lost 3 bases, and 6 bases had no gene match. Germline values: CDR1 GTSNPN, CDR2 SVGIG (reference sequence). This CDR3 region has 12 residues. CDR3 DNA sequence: TGTGCCTGGAGCCCGACAGGGCCCGAGCAGTTCTTC. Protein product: CAWSPTGPEQFF.

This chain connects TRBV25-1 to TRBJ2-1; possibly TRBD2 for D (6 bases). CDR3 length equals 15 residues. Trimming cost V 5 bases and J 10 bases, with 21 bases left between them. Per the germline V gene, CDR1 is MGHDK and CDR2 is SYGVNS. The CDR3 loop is CASSIGRGSIGEQFF. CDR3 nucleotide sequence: TGTGCCAGCAGTATCGGGAGAGGGAGCATTGGGGAGCAGTTCTTC. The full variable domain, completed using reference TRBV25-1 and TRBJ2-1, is EADIYQTPRYLVIGTGKKITLECSQTMGHDKMYWYQQDPGMELHLIHYSYGVNSTEKGDLSSESTVSRIRTEHFPLTLESARPSHTSQYLCASSIGRGSIGEQFFGPGTRLTVL.

CDR3 sequence: CASSQGSRETQYF. The CDR3 DNA reads TGTGCCAGCAGCCAAGGTAGCCGGGAGACCCAGTACTTC. This sequence joins TRBV4-2 and TRBJ2-5; no clear D gene. The length of the CDR3 is 13 residues. Germline assignment: CDR1 LGHNA and CDR2 YNFKEQ. Trimming pared 1 base from V and 5 bases from J, leaving 8 bases between.

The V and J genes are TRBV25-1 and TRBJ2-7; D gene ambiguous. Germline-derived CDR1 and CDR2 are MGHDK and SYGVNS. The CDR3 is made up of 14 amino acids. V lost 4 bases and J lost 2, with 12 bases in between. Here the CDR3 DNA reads TGTGCCAGCAGTGCCCGTCAGACCCCCTACGAGCAGTACTTC. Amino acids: CASSARQTPYEQYF.

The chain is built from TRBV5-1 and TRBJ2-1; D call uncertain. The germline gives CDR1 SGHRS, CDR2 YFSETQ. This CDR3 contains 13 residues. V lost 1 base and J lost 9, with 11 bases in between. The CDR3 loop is CASSLQPGGEQFF. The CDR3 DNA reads TGCGCCAGCAGCTTGCAACCGGGCGGTGAGCAGTTCTTC. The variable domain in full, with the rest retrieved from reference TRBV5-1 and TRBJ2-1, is KAGVTQTPRYLIKTRGQQVTLSCSPISGHRSVSWYQQTPGQGLQFLFEYFSETQRNKGNFPGRFSGRQFSNSRSEMNVSTLELGDSALYLCASSLQPGGEQFFGPGTRLTVL.

CDR3 protein: CASSHTGRSYEQYF. The CDR3 coding sequence is TGTGCCAGCAGTCATACGGGACGCTCCTACGAGCAGTACTTC. The rearrangement links TRBV7-6 to TRBJ2-7; D might be TRBD1 or TRBD2, each matching 5 bases. Trimming took off 6 bases at V and 0 bases at J, with 12 bases between the two ends. Germline-derived CDR1 and CDR2 are SGHVS and FNYEAQ. The CDR3 is made up of 14 amino acids.

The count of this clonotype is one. The CDR3 region has the DNA TGTGCCACCAGTGATCCTAGCGGGAGGTACACAGATACGCAGTATTTT. Protein: CATSDPSGRYTDTQYF. The chain carries TRBV24-1 and TRBJ2-3, with 11 bases that match TRBD2. Germline CDR1 is KGHDR and CDR2 is SFDVKD. V was clipped by 3 bases and J by 2 bases; unmatched bases: 3. The CDR3 is 16 residues long.

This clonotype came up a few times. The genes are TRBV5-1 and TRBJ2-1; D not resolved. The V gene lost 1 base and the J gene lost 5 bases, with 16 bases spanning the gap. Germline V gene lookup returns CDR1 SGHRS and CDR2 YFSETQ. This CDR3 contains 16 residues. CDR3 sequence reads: CASSLSFRDRDNEQFF. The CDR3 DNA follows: TGCGCCAGCAGCTTGTCGTTCCGAGATAGGGACAATGAGCAGTTCTTC.

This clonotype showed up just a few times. The CDR3 reads CASITGTSTNEKLFF. The CDR3 DNA follows: TGTGCCAGCATCACCGGGACCTCTACTAATGAAAAACTGTTTTTT. The chain couples TRBV2 to TRBJ1-4; possible D gene TRBD1, 5 bases. The CDR3 totals 15 residues. Germline values: CDR1 SNHLY, CDR2 FYNNEI. Trimming removed 7 bases at V and 2 bases at J, with 14 bases between.

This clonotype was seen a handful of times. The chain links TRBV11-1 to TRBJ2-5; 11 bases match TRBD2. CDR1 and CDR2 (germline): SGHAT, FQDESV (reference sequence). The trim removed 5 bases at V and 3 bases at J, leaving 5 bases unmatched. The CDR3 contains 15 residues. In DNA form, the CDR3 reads TGTGCCAGCAGCCACCGACTAGCGGGAAAAGAGACCCAGTACTTC. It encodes CASSHRLAGKETQYF.

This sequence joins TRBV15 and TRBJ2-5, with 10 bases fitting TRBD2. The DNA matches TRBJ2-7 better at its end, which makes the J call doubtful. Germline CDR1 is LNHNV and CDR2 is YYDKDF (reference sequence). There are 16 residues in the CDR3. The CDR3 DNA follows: TGTGCCACCAGCAGGCAGCTAGCGGGGGTACTTCACGAGCAGTACTTC. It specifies CATSRQLAGVLHEQYF.

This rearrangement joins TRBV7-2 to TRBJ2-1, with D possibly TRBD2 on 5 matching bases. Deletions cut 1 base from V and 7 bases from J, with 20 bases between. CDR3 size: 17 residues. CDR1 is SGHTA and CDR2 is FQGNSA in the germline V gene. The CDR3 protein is CASSLGIGPLAPNEQFF. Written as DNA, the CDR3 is TGTGCCAGCAGCTTAGGTATCGGGCCGCTAGCCCCTAATGAGCAGTTCTTC. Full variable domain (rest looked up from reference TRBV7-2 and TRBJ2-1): GAGVSQSPSNKVTEKGKDVELRCDPISGHTALYWYRQSLGQGLEFLIYFQGNSAPDKSGLPSDRFSAERTGGSVSTLTIQRTQQEDSAVYLCASSLGIGPLAPNEQFFGPGTRLTVL.